A single T cell receptor (beta chain) is shown here with its context. What it recognizes is unknown. Mismatch with germline at one junction end may stem from a read error. This CDR3 region has 13 residues. CDR1 and CDR2 from the germline V gene are ENHRY and SYGVKD. Co-extracted RNA and DNA came from 20-30 mg of unsorted bulk tissue. Chronic HBV infection, untreated so far, was present in the patients. Samples came from superior, inferior, lateral poles and tumor centre. This specimen comes from a study of tumor-infiltrating lymphocytes in primary liver carcinoma. Study-level results: Detection in all five tumor regions applied to only about 7-25% of top clones.

TCR beta cDNA was reverse-transcribed from about 550 ng of total RNA. The reaction used a constant-region primer and ProtoScript II reverse transcriptase. Employing slightly modified ARM-PCR, three nested multiplex PCR rounds were run, and these gave rise to the TCR beta libraries. The study ran its first two PCR rounds for approximately 10 cycles each, using TRBV1-TRBV30 forward primers and a C-beta reverse primer. MiXCR, applied by TCRdb to the multiplex PCR reads, yields one record per CDR3 protein. The sample has tens of thousands of distinct CDR3 sequences, less than 75% seen once. The chain uses TRBV10-3 and TRBJ2-7; weak D call: TRBD2 (5 bases). The clonotype was recovered from a man aged 35 to 55 with primary liver carcinoma and hepatitis B virus infection. The source material was liver tumor tissue from sampling region 2. Subset in this sample: tumor region T2, inferior pole. CDR3 amino acids: CTINGPGMHEQYF. The CDR3 nucleotides are TGTACCATCAATGGGCCGGGGATGCACGAGCAGTACTTC.